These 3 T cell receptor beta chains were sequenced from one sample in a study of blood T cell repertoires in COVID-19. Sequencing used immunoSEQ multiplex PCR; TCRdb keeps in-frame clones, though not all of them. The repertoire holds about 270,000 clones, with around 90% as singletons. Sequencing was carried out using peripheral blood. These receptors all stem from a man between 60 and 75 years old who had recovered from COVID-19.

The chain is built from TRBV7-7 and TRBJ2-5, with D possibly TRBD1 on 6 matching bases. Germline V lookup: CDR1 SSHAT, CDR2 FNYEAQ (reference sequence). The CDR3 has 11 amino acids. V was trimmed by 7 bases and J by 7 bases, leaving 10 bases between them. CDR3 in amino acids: CASIVGGTQYF. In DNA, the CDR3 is TGTGCCAGCATAGTAGGGGGGACCCAGTACTTC.

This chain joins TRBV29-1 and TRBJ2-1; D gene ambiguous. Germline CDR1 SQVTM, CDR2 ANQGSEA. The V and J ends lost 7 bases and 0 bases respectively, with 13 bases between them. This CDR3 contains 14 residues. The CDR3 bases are TGCAGCGGAGTTGTAAGGAGCTCCTACAATGAGCAGTTCTTC. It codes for CSGVVRSSYNEQFF.

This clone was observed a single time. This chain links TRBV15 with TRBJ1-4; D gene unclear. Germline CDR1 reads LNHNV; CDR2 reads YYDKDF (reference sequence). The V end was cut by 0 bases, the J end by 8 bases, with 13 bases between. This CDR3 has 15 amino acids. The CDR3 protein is CATSRDGLLHEKLFF. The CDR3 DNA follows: TGTGCCACCAGCAGAGATGGCCTTTTACACGAAAAACTGTTTTTT.